This T cell receptor (beta chain) was documented in a study of T cell repertoires in cytomegalovirus infection. Study-wide context: Public TCR beta signatures indicated both CMV infection and matching HLA type. Study outcomes and limitations: Of the TCR beta families, the public ones yielded a cumulative frequency that identified carriers of CMV plus the relevant HLA. The study found HLA-C-restricted CMV-specific TCR beta clonotypes dominating the ex vivo response.

TCRdb re-derived calls from the reads in MiXCR, one entry per CDR3 protein. In the table there are roughly 500,000 distinct CDR3 sequences, about 17% of which are singletons. This CDR3 comprises 11 residues. CDR1 and CDR2 from the germline V gene are MNHEY and SMNVEV (reference sequence). V dropped 2 bases and J dropped 15 bases, with 11 bases sitting between them. This clonotype was found a few times. The antigen remains unidentified. V gene TRBV27 combines with J gene TRBJ2-1, with a weak D call TRBD2 (6 bases). The sequenced sample was CD8+ T cells from PBMCs. The clonotype was recovered from a human donor in good health (CMV status not recorded). Some clones in this sample may be carry-over from other donors' samples. Here the CDR3 DNA reads TGTGCCAGCAGTTTAGGAGGGGATTGGTTCTTC. As protein: CASSLGGDWFF.